The source of this T cell receptor beta chain is a study of blood T cell repertoires in COVID-19. Study-level information: The United States, Italy and Spain supplied acute and convalescent COVID-19 samples.

Under the authors' procedure: Reference gene primer amplification gave nucleated cell count estimates. Profiled with immunoSEQ multiplex PCR; TCRdb holds only in-frame clones, not every one. V, J and clone size are those of that table, while D and trimming were read from the DNA. This sample yields around 100,000 clones, of which 88% are seen a single time; around 6.5% belongs to the top ten. This clone was detected only once. This receptor was taken from an older woman with acute or convalescent COVID-19. Material: peripheral blood.

CDR3 DNA sequence: TGTGCCAGCAGCAGTACGCGGGAGAGCTACAATGAGCAGTTCTTC. It is translated as CASSSTRESYNEQFF. J is TRBJ2-1 and V is TRBV4-2, with 7 bases identical to TRBD2. From germline, CDR1 is LGHNA and CDR2 YNFKEQ. Trimming removed 5 bases from V and 3 bases from J; junction bases left unmatched: 7. This CDR3 has 15 amino acids.